These 25 T cell receptor beta chains originate from one sample sequenced in a study of T cell responses to AZD1222 COVID-19 vaccine. This table comes from immunoSEQ multiplex PCR, and its TCRdb copy is limited to in-frame clones, with some not included. The data show more than 95,000 clones, approximately 90% seen once. Sequenced here: peripheral blood, sampled on day 0 of AZD1222 vaccination. Every receptor here comes from an adult in good health.

The chain is built from TRBV29-1 and TRBJ1-1; D is unclear. Looked up from germline, CDR1 is SQVTM and CDR2 is ANQGSEA. The CDR3 contains 12 residues. The germline V and J ends were trimmed by 6 bases and 3 bases, with 11 bases remaining between them. The CDR3 region has the DNA TGCAGCGTGCATACGGGAGACACTGAAGCTTTCTTT. Protein: CSVHTGDTEAFF.

V is TRBV29-1 and J is TRBJ1-1; D gene ambiguous. V was shortened by 3 bases and J by 1 base, with 12 bases between the two germline ends. This CDR3 has 14 amino acids. Germline V gene lookup returns CDR1 SQVTM and CDR2 ANQGSEA. CDR3 bases: TGCAGCGTTGAGGATATAGGAGGGAACACTGAAGCTTTCTTT. Amino acid sequence: CSVEDIGGNTEAFF.

The chain joins TRBV7-2 to TRBJ2-1; 7 bases are shared with TRBD1. Trimming at V came to 1 base and at J to 3 bases, leaving 3 bases not matched to a gene. Per the germline V gene, CDR1 is SGHTA and CDR2 is FQGNSA. CDR3 length equals 15 residues. The CDR3 coding sequence is TGTGCCAGCAGCTTAGGACAGGGAATCTACAATGAGCAGTTCTTC. Protein product: CASSLGQGIYNEQFF.

The V call is TRBV2, the J call TRBJ1-4, with D perhaps TRBD1 (5 bases). The CDR3 sequence is 14 residues long. Germline CDR1 SNHLY, CDR2 FYNNEI. The ends were cut back, 4 bases at V and 4 bases at J, with 10 bases in the middle. The DNA for the CDR3 is TGTGCCAGCAGTGGGGGGTATAGTAATGAAAAACTGTTTTTT. Protein sequence: CASSGGYSNEKLFF. Combining the CDR3 with reference TRBV2 and TRBJ1-4 gives the whole variable domain EPEVTQTPSHQVTQMGQEVILRCVPISNHLYFYWYRQILGQKVEFLVSFYNNEISEKSEIFDDQFSVERPDGSNFTLKIRSTKLEDSAMYFCASSGGYSNEKLFFGSGTQLSVL.

The CDR3 sequence: CASSPQWGAYNEQFF. The CDR3 DNA follows: TGTGCCAGCTCACCACAGTGGGGGGCGTACAATGAGCAGTTCTTC. The chain employs TRBV18 and TRBJ2-1; D is possibly TRBD1 or TRBD2 (6 bases each). Germline CDR1 KGHSH, CDR2 LQKENI. V was pared by 1 base and J by 4 bases, with 11 bases between. The CDR3 is 15 residues long.

This chain links TRBV18 with TRBJ2-2; 8 nucleotides line up with TRBD1. Trimming at V came to 3 bases and at J to 2 bases, leaving 5 bases not matched to a gene. From germline, CDR1 is KGHSH and CDR2 LQKENI. This CDR3 has 16 residues. CDR3 bases: TGTGCCAGCTCACCTGGGGGGACAGGAAACACCGGGGAGCTGTTTTTT. This codes for CASSPGGTGNTGELFF.

This rearrangement joins TRBV11-2 to TRBJ2-7; 8 nucleotides agree with TRBD1. The CDR3 totals 14 residues. Losses at the gene ends were 5 bases for V and 3 bases for J; bases not matched to a gene: 6. The germline CDR1 and CDR2 sequences are SGHAT and FQNNGV. CDR3 coding DNA: TGTGCCAGCAGCCTGGACAGGGCCCTCTACGAGCAGTACTTC. It is translated as CASSLDRALYEQYF. Combining the CDR3 with reference TRBV11-2 and TRBJ2-7 gives the whole variable domain EAGVAQSPRYKIIEKRQSVAFWCNPISGHATLYWYQQILGQGPKLLIQFQNNGVVDDSQLPKDRFSAERLKGVDSTLKIQPAKLEDSAVYLCASSLDRALYEQYFGPGTRLTVT.

The rearrangement joins TRBV6-1 to TRBJ2-1, with unresolved D. Germline CDR1 and CDR2: MNHNS and SASEGT. The CDR3 has 11 amino acids. The ends were cut back, 8 bases at V and 7 bases at J, with 9 bases in the middle. The CDR3 loop is CASSPLNEQFF. The CDR3 nucleotides are TGTGCCAGCTCACCCTTGAATGAGCAGTTCTTC.

V usage is TRBV6-5 and J usage is TRBJ1-2; D is possibly TRBD1 (6 bases). CDR1 and CDR2 from the germline V gene are MNHEY and SVGAGI. This CDR3 spans 15 amino acids. Trimming left V 6 bases short and J 4 bases short, with 18 bases between. CDR3 protein: CASRFSEGVGYGYTF. In DNA form, the CDR3 reads TGTGCCAGCAGATTCTCGGAGGGGGTCGGCTATGGCTACACCTTC.

This clone was seen once. The chain carries TRBV2 and TRBJ2-5; D is uncertain. The CDR3 loop spans 12 amino acids. From germline, CDR1 is SNHLY and CDR2 FYNNEI. Trimming stripped 5 bases from V and 3 bases from J, with 7 bases between. The chain's CDR3 is CASSYSEETQYF. CDR3 nucleotide sequence: TGTGCCAGCAGTTATAGTGAAGAGACCCAGTACTTC.

CDR3 bases: TGCAGTGCTATGGGGTATGGCTACACCTTC. It is translated as CSAMGYGYTF. J is TRBJ1-2 and V is TRBV20-1; D is ambiguous. Trimming left V 4 bases short and J 5 bases short, with 5 bases between. Germline V gene sequence: CDR1 DFQATT, CDR2 SNEGSKA (reference sequence). The CDR3 totals 10 residues.

This CDR3 is CASSLVRSTEAFF. The CDR3 DNA is TGTGCCAGCAGTTTAGTACGAAGCACTGAAGCTTTCTTT. The rearrangement uses TRBV27 and TRBJ1-1, with no clear D. This CDR3 spans 13 amino acids. V lost 2 bases to trimming and J lost 4 bases, with 8 bases between them. From germline, CDR1 is MNHEY and CDR2 SMNVEV (reference sequence).

The chain carries TRBV7-9 and TRBJ2-7, with unresolved D. V lost 3 bases to trimming and J lost 5 bases, with 11 bases between them. The germline CDR1 and CDR2 sequences are SEHNR and FQNEAQ (reference sequence). The CDR3 sequence is 13 residues long. The CDR3 coding sequence is TGTGCCAGCAGCTTCAGAGAAACCAACGAGCAGTACTTC. It codes for CASSFRETNEQYF.

The chain recombines TRBV7-3 with TRBJ2-1, with unresolved D. The CDR3 is 12 amino acids. The germline V gene encodes CDR1 SGHTA and CDR2 FQGTGA. V lost 2 bases to trimming and J lost 5 bases, with 4 bases between them. In DNA form, the CDR3 reads TGTGCCAGCAGCTTAGCAGACAATGAGCAGTTCTTC. This encodes CASSLADNEQFF. Full variable domain (rest looked up from reference TRBV7-3 and TRBJ2-1): GAGVSQTPSNKVTEKGKYVELRCDPISGHTALYWYRQSLGQGPEFLIYFQGTGAADDSGLPNDRFFAVRPEGSVSTLKIQRTERGDSAVYLCASSLADNEQFFGPGTRLTVL.

The J gene is TRBJ2-2, the V gene TRBV9; 7 bases map to TRBD2. The CDR3 extends over 17 amino acids. CDR1 and CDR2 (germline): SGDLS, YYNGEE. The V gene end was trimmed by 4 bases and the J gene end by 4 bases; junction bases not matched to a gene: 13. For the CDR3, the DNA is TGTGCCAGCAGCTCCCTCACTGGGACTACCCCCACCGGGGAGCTGTTTTTT. Residues: CASSSLTGTTPTGELFF.

This clone was seen a few times. The conserved closing phenylalanine or tryptophan is absent in this CDR3, likely reflecting a read error. This chain uses TRBV6-5 with TRBJ1-6; D not resolved. Germline CDR1 is MNHEY and CDR2 is SVGAGI. This CDR3 is built from 13 residues. Trimming stripped 7 bases from V and 8 bases from J, with 12 bases between. The CDR3 loop reads CASKENSHSPLHL. In DNA form, the CDR3 reads TGTGCCAGCAAGGAGAACAGCCATTCACCCCTCCACCTT.

This rearrangement joins TRBV3-1 (or the pseudogene TRBV3-2) to TRBJ1-4, with D possibly TRBD1 on 5 matching bases. Trimming pared 4 bases from V and 2 bases from J, leaving 8 bases between. Germline values: CDR1 LGHDT, CDR2 YNNKEL (reference sequence). The CDR3 spans 14 residues. CDR3 nucleotides: TGTGCCAGCAGCCCCAGGGCTACTAATGAAAAACTGTTTTTT. The encoded protein is CASSPRATNEKLFF.

The V gene is TRBV6-5, the J gene TRBJ2-7, with a weak D call TRBD2 (6 bases). Germline V gene data show CDR1 as MNHEY and CDR2 as SVGAGI. The CDR3 has 15 amino acids. The V gene lost 0 bases and the J gene lost 0 bases, with 9 bases spanning the gap. CDR3 sequence (DNA): TGTGCCAGCAGTTACTCCTGGGGGGACTCCTACGAGCAGTACTTC. Protein: CASSYSWGDSYEQYF.

This chain connects TRBV29-1 to TRBJ2-1, with a possible D match to TRBD2 (6 bases). Germline CDR1 reads SQVTM; CDR2 reads ANQGSEA. The ends were cut back, 7 bases at V and 3 bases at J, with 13 bases in the middle. The CDR3 is 13 residues long. The CDR3 region is CSASGGNYNEQFF. The CDR3 DNA sequence: TGCAGCGCTAGTGGGGGGAACTACAATGAGCAGTTCTTC.

V is TRBV7-3 and J is TRBJ2-1; 10 bases line up with TRBD2. Germline V gene data show CDR1 as SGHTA and CDR2 as FQGTGA. The CDR3 is 14 residues long. With 5 bases clipped from V and 9 bases from J, the junction kept 7 bases outside the gene matches. In DNA, the CDR3 is TGTGCCAGCAGCCCCTCGGGGACTAGCGTTGAGCAGTTCTTC. Its translation is CASSPSGTSVEQFF.

The J gene is TRBJ2-5, the V gene TRBV29-1; 10 nucleotides align to TRBD2. The CDR3 is 13 residues long. Germline V CDR1 and CDR2: SQVTM, ANQGSEA. Germline trimming cut 3 bases from V and 5 bases from J; bases unmatched to any gene: 3. CDR3 bases: TGCAGCGTTGACACTAGCGGGGTCGAGACCCAGTACTTC. As protein: CSVDTSGVETQYF.

CDR3 sequence (DNA): TGTGCCAGCAGTGCGCGATGGCCGGGGAATACCTATAGCAATCAGCCCCAGCATTTT. It codes for CASSARWPGNTYSNQPQHF. The chain carries TRBV6-1 and TRBJ1-5, with D uncertain. Germline V gene sequence: CDR1 MNHNS, CDR2 SASEGT. V shed 4 bases and J shed 0 bases, with 22 bases lying between them. The CDR3 extends over 19 amino acids.

This clone was observed once. The chain uses TRBV19 and TRBJ2-5, with TRBD2 as a possible D gene (6 bases). Germline values: CDR1 LNHDA, CDR2 SQIVND (reference sequence). V lost 6 bases to trimming and J lost 5 bases, with 13 bases between them. CDR3 length: 13 amino acids. CDR3 in amino acids: CASSRTREETQYF. DNA for the CDR3: TGTGCCAGTAGCAGGACCCGGGAGGAGACCCAGTACTTC.

In this sample, this clone turned up once. The rearrangement uses TRBV15 and TRBJ1-5; 10 bases agree with TRBD1. CDR3 length: 17 amino acids. With V trimmed by 4 bases and J by 6 bases, 12 bases remained unmatched. Germline CDR1 and CDR2: LNHNV and YYDKDF (reference sequence). The CDR3 nucleotides read TGTGCCACCAGCAAGGGGACAGGGGCCCAGAAAAGTCAGCCCCAGCATTTT. Translating gives CATSKGTGAQKSQPQHF. The full variable domain, in which reference TRBV15 and TRBJ1-5 provide the parts outside the CDR3, is DAMVIQNPRYQVTQFGKPVTLSCSQTLNHNVMYWYQQKSSQAPKLLFHYYDKDFNNEADTPDNFQSRRPNTSFCFLDIRSPGLGDTAMYLCATSKGTGAQKSQPQHFGDGTRLSIL.

V and J are TRBV7-2 and TRBJ2-5; 8 positions match TRBD1. V was pared by 1 base and J by 3 bases, with 7 bases of the junction left unmatched. The CDR3 has 16 amino acids. Germline-derived CDR1 and CDR2 are SGHTA and FQGNSA. CDR3 region: CASSLVFQGAKETQYF. CDR3 nucleotide sequence: TGTGCCAGCAGCTTAGTCTTTCAGGGGGCTAAAGAGACCCAGTACTTC.